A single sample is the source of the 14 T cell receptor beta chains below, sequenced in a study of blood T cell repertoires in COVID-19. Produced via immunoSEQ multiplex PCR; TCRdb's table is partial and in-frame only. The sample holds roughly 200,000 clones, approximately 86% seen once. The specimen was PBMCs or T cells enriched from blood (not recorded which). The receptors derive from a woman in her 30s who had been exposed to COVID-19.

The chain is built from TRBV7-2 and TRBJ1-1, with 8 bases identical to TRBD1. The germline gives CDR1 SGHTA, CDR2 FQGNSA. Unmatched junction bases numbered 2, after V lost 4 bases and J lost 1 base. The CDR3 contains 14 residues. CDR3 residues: CASSSQGGNTEAFF. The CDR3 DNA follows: TGTGCCAGCAGCTCACAGGGGGGGAACACTGAAGCTTTCTTT.

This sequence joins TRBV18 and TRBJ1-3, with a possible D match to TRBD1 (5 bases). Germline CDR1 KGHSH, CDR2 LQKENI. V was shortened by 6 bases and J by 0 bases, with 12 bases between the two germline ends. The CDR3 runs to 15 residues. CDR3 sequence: CASSPETVSGNTIYF. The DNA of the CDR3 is TGTGCCAGCTCGCCCGAGACAGTCTCTGGAAACACCATATATTTT.

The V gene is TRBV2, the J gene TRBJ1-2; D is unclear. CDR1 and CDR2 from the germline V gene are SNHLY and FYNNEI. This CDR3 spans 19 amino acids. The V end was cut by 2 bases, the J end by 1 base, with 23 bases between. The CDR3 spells CASSELRPWMGRGNYGYTF. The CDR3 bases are TGTGCCAGCAGTGAATTGCGGCCATGGATGGGCCGGGGTAACTATGGCTACACCTTC.

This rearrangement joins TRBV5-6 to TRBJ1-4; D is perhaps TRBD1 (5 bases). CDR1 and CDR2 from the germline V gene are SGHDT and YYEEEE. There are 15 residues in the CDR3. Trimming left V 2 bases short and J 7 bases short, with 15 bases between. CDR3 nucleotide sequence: TGTGCCAGCAGCTTCGGGGGGTACCGACTTGAAAAACTGTTTTTT. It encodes CASSFGGYRLEKLFF.

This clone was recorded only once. The CDR3 reads CASSPNRVSYGYTF. The CDR3 region has the DNA TGTGCCAGCAGCCCCAACAGGGTCTCCTATGGCTACACCTTC. J is TRBJ1-2 and V is TRBV9; D is possibly TRBD1 (6 bases). Trimming stripped 4 bases from V and 4 bases from J, with 14 bases between. CDR3 size: 14 residues. CDR1 and CDR2 from the germline V gene are SGDLS and YYNGEE. Full variable domain (missing parts from reference TRBV9 and TRBJ1-2): DSGVTQTPKHLITATGQRVTLRCSPRSGDLSVYWYQQSLDQGLQFLIQYYNGEERAKGNILERFSAQQFPDLHSELNLSSLELGDSALYFCASSPNRVSYGYTFGSGTRLTVV.

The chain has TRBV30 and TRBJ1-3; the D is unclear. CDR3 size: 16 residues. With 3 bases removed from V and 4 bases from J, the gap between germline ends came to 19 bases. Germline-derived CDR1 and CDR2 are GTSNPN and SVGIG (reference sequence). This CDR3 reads CAWSRSAISEGNTIYF. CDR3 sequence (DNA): TGTGCCTGGAGCCGGTCCGCTATTTCGGAGGGAAACACCATATATTTT.

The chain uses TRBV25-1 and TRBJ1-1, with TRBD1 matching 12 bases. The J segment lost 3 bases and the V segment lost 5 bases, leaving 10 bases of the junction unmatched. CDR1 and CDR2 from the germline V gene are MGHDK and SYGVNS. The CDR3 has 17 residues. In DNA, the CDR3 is TGTGCCAGCAGTCAGAGCCGGGACAGGGGGCTCTACACTGAAGCTTTCTTT. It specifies CASSQSRDRGLYTEAFF.

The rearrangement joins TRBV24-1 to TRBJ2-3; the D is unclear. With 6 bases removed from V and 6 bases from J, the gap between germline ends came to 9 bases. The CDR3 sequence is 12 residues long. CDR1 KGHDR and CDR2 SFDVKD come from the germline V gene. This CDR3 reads CATSTYSDTQYF. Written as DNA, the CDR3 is TGTGCCACCAGTACCTACAGTGATACGCAGTATTTT.

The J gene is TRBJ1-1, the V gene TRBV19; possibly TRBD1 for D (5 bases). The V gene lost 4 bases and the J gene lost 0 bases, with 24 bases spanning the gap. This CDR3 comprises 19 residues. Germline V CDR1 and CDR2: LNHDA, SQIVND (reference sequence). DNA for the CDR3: TGTGCCAGTAGTAGAGGCCGACAGTTAAATGAGGAAATGAACACTGAAGCTTTCTTT. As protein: CASSRGRQLNEEMNTEAFF.

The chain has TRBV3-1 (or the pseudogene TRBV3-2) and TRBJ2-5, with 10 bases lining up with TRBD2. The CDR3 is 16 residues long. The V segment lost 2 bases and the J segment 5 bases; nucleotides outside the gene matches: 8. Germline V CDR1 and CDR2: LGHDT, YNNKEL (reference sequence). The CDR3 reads CASSQRGLAYRETQYF. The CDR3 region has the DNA TGTGCCAGCAGCCAAAGGGGACTAGCGTATAGGGAGACCCAGTACTTC.

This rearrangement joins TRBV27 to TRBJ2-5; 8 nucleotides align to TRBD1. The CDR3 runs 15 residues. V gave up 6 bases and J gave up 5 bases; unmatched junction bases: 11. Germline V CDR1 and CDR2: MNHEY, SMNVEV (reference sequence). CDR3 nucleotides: TGTGCCAGCAGCTCGCGGACAGGGCCGGGGGAGACCCAGTACTTC. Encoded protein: CASSSRTGPGETQYF.

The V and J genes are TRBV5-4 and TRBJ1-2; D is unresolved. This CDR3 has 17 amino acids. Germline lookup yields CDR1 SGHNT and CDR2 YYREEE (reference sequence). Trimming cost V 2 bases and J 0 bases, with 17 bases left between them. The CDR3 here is CASSFLSQSKANYGYTF. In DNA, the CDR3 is TGTGCCAGCAGCTTTTTGAGTCAAAGTAAAGCTAACTATGGCTACACCTTC.

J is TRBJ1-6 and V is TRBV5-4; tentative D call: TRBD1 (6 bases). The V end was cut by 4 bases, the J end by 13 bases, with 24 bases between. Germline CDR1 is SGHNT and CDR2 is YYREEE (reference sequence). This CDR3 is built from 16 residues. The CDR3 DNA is TGTGCCAGCAGCGTCGTGGGGGGGCGCGCCCCTAAGCCCCTCCACTTT. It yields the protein CASSVVGGRAPKPLHF.

The DNA for the CDR3 is TGCGCCAGCAGCCAAACATTACAAGAGACCCAGTACTTC. It is translated as CASSQTLQETQYF. The chain uses TRBV5-1 and TRBJ2-5; D call uncertain. Germline values: CDR1 SGHRS, CDR2 YFSETQ. The CDR3 is made up of 13 amino acids. Between the trimmed V and J ends, which lost 4 bases and 2 bases, there was a span of 9 bases.